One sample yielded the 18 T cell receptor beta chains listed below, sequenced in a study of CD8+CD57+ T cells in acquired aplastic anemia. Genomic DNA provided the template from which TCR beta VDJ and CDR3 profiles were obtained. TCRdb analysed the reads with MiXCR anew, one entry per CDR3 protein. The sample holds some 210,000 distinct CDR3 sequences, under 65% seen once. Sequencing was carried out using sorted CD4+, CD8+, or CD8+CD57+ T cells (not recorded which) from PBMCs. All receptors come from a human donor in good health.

For the CDR3, the DNA is TGCGCCAGCAGCATCTCCGGGACAGAGGCCTCACCCCTCCACTTT. This gives the protein CASSISGTEASPLHF. V usage is TRBV5-1 and J usage is TRBJ1-6; 7 positions agree with TRBD1. CDR3 length: 15 residues. V trimming: 4 bases; J trimming: 10 bases; junction bases outside the gene matches: 11. Germline CDR1 SGHRS, CDR2 YFSETQ.

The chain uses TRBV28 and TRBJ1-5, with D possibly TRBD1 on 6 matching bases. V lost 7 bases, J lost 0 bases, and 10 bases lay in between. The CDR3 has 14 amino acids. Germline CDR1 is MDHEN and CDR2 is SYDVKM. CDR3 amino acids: CASNRGGSNQPQHF. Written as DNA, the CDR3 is TGTGCCAGCAACCGAGGGGGTAGCAATCAGCCCCAGCATTTT.

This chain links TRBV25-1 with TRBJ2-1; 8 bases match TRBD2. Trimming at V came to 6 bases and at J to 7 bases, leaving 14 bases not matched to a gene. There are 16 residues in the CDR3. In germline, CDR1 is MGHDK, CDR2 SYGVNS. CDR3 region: CASSPTAGGAGNEQFF. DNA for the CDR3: TGTGCCAGCAGCCCGACCGCCGGGGGGGCAGGTAATGAGCAGTTCTTC.

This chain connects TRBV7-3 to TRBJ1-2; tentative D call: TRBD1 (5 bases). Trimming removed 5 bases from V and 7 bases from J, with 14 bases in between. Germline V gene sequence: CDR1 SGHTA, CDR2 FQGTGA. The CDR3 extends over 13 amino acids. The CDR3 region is CASSTGTGGGYTF. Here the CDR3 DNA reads TGTGCCAGCAGCACCGGGACCGGCGGTGGCTACACCTTC.

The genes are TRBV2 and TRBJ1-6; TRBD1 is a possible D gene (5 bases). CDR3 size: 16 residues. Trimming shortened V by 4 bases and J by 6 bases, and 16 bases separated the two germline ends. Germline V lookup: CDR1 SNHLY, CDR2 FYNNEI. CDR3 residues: CASSAFRLGGNSPLHF. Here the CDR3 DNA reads TGTGCCAGCAGTGCCTTTAGACTGGGGGGTAATTCACCCCTCCACTTT.

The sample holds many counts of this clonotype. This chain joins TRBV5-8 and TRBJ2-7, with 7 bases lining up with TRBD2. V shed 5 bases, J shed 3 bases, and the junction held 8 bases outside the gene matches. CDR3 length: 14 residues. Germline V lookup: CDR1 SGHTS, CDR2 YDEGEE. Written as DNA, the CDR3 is TGTGCCAGCAGTACCGGGACTATTAGCTACGAGCAGTACTTC. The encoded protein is CASSTGTISYEQYF.

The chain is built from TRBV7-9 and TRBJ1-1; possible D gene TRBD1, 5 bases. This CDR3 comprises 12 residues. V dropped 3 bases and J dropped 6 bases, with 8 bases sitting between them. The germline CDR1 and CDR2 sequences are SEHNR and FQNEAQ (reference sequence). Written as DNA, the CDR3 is TGTGCCAGCAGCTTGGGAGGGGCTGAAGCTTTCTTT. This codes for CASSLGGAEAFF.

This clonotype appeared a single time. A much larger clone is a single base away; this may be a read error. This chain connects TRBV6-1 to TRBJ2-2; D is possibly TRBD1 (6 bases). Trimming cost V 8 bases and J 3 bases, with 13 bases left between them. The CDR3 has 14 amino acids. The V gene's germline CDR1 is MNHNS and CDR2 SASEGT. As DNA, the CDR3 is TGTGCCAGCTCCGGGGCAGGGGACACCGGGGAGCTGTTTTTT. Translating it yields CASSGAGDTGELFF.

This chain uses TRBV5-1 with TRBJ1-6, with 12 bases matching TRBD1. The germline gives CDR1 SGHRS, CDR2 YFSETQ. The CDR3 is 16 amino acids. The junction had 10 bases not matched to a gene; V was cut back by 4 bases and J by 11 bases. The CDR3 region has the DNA TGCGCCAGCAGCGGGGAGGGACAGGGGGCTTTGGCACCCCTCCACTTT. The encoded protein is CASSGEGQGALAPLHF.

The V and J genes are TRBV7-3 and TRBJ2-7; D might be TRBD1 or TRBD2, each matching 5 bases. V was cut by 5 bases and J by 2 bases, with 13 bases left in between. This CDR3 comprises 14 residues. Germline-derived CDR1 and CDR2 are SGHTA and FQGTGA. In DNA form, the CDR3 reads TGTGCCAGCAGCCAAGGGACGATACCCTACGAGCAGTACTTC. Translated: CASSQGTIPYEQYF.

This chain's CDR3 is CASSVVAVSYNEQFF. In DNA form, the CDR3 reads TGTGCCAGCAGCGTAGTAGCAGTCTCCTACAATGAGCAGTTCTTC. The J gene is TRBJ2-1, the V gene TRBV9, with D hard to call. CDR3 length equals 15 residues. CDR1 and CDR2 from the germline V gene are SGDLS and YYNGEE. The V end lost 0 bases, the J end lost 0 bases, and 7 bases lay between the germline ends.

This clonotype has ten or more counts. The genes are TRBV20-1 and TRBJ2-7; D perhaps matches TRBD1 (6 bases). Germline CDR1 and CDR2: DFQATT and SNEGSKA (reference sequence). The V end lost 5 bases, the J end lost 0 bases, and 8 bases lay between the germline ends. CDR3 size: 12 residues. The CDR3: CSARDTSYEQYF. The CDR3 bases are TGCAGTGCTCGGGACACCTCCTACGAGCAGTACTTC.

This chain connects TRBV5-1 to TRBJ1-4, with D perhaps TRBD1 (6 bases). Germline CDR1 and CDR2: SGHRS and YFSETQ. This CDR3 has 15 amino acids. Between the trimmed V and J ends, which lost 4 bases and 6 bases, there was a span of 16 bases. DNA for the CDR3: TGCGCCAGCAGCCTGGAGGGGGGGGTTCATGAAAAACTGTTTTTT. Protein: CASSLEGGVHEKLFF. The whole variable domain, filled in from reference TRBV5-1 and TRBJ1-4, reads KAGVTQTPRYLIKTRGQQVTLSCSPISGHRSVSWYQQTPGQGLQFLFEYFSETQRNKGNFPGRFSGRQFSNSRSEMNVSTLELGDSALYLCASSLEGGVHEKLFFGSGTQLSVL.

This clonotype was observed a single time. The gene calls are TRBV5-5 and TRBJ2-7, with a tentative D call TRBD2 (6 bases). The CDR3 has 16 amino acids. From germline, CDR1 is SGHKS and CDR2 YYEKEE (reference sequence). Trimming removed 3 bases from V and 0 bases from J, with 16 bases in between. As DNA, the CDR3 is TGTGCCAGCAGCTGGGGGGATCTCACCCCCTCCTACGAGCAGTACTTC. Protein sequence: CASSWGDLTPSYEQYF. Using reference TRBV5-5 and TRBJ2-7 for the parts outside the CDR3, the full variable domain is DAGVTQSPTHLIKTRGQQVTLRCSPISGHKSVSWYQQVLGQGPQFIFQYYEKEERGRGNFPDRFSARQFPNYSSELNVNALLLGDSALYLCASSWGDLTPSYEQYFGPGTRLTVT.

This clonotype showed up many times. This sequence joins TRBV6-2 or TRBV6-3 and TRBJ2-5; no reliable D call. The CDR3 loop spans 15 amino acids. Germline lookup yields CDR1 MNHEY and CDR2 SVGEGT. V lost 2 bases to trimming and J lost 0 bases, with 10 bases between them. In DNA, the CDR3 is TGTGCCAGCAGTTACAGGATCTGGGACCAAGAGACCCAGTACTTC. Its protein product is CASSYRIWDQETQYF.

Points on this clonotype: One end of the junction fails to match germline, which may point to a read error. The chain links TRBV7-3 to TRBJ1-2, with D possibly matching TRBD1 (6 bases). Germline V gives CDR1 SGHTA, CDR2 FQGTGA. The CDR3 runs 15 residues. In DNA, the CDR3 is TGTGCCAGCAGCTTAACCTCAGGGGAAGACTATGGCGACACCTTC. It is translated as CASSLTSGEDYGDTF.

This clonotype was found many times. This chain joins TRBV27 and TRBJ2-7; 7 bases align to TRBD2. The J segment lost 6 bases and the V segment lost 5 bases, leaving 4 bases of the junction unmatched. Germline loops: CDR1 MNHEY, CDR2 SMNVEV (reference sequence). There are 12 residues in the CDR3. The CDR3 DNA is TGTGCCAGCAGTCCTGGGAGGGCCGAGCAGTACTTC. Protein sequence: CASSPGRAEQYF.

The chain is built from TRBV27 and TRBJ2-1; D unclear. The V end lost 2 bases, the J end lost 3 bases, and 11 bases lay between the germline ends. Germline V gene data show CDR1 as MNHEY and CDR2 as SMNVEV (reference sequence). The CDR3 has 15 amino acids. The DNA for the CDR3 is TGTGCCAGCAGTTTACTGGACCTGCGCTACAATGAGCAGTTCTTC. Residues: CASSLLDLRYNEQFF.